This T cell receptor (beta chain) is drawn from a study of blood T cell repertoires in COVID-19. Methods used by the authors: Amplification of reference gene primers provided the estimated nucleated cell counts. This table comes from immunoSEQ multiplex PCR, and its TCRdb copy is limited to in-frame clones, with some not included. That table is the source of V, J and clone size, and D and trimming were worked out from the DNA. The repertoire includes some 300,000 clones, nearly 90% of them detected once, and roughly 2.9% sits in the top ten. The V and J ends lost 4 bases and 6 bases respectively, with 13 bases between them. The CDR3 sequence is 14 residues long. Germline V gene sequence: CDR1 LNHDA, CDR2 SQIVND (reference sequence).

The receptor comes from a woman aged 50 to 60 who had been exposed to COVID-19. The chain recombines TRBV19 with TRBJ1-5; D gene uncertain. The sample taken for sequencing was PBMCs or T cells enriched from blood (not recorded which). CDR3 nucleotides: TGTGCCAGTAGTAGCCCGGGGTCAGGTCAGCCCCAGCATTTT. The encoded protein is CASSSPGSGQPQHF.